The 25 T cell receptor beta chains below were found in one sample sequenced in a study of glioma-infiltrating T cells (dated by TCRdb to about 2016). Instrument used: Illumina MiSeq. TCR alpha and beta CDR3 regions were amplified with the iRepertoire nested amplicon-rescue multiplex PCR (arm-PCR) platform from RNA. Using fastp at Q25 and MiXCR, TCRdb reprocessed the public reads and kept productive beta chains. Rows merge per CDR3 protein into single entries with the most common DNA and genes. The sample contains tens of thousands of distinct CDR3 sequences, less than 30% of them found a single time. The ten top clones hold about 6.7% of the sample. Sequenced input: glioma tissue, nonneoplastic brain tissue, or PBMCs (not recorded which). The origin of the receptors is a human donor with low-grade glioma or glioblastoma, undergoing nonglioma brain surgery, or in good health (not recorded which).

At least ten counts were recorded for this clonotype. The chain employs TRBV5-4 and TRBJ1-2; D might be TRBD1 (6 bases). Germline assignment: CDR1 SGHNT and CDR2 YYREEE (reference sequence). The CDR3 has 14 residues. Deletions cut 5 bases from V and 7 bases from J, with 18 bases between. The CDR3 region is CASRKDRTQGGYTF. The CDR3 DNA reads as TGTGCCAGCAGAAAAGACAGGACACAGGGTGGCTACACCTTC.

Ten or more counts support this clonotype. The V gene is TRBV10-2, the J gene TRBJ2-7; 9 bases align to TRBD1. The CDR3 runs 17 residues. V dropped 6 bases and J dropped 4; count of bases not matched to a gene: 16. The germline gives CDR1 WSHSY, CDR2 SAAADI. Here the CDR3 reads CASRALDRGLKRYEQYF. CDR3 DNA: TGCGCCAGCAGGGCCCTGGACAGGGGTTTAAAGCGGTACGAGCAGTACTTC.

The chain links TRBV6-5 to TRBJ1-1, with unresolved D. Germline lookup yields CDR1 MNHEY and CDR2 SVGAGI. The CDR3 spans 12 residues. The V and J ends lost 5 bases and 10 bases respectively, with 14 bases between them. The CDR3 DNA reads TGTGCCAGCAGTGAGACAAGGGTGTTAGCTTTCTTT. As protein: CASSETRVLAFF.

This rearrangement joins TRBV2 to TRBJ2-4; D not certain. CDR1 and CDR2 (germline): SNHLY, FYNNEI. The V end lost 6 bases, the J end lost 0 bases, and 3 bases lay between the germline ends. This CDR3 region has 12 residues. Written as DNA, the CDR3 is TGTGCCAGCAGGCTAGCCAAAAACATTCAGTACTTC. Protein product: CASRLAKNIQYF.

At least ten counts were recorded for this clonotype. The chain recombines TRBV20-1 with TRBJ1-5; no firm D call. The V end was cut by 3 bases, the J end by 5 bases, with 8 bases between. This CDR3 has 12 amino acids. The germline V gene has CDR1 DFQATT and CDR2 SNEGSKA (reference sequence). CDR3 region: CSASGGHQPQHF. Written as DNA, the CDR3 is TGCAGTGCTAGCGGTGGTCATCAGCCCCAGCATTTT.

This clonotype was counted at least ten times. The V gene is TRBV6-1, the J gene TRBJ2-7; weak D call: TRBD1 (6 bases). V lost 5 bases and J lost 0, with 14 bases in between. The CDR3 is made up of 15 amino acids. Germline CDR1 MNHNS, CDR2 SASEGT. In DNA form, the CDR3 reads TGTGCCAGCAGTTATGTAACAGGGAGCTCCTACGAGCAGTACTTC. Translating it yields CASSYVTGSSYEQYF.

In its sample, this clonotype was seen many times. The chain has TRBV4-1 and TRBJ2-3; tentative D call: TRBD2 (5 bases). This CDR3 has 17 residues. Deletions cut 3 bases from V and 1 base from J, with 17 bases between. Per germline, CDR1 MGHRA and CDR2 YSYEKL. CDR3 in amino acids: CASSHPDRGLGTDTQYF. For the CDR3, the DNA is TGCGCCAGCAGCCACCCCGATCGGGGTCTTGGCACAGATACGCAGTATTTT.

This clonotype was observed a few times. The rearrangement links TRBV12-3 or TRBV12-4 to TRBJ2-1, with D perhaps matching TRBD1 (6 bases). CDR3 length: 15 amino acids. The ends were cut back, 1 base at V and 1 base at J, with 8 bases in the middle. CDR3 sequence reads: CASSLDRASYNEQFF. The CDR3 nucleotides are TGTGCCAGCAGTTTAGACAGGGCATCCTACAATGAGCAGTTCTTC.

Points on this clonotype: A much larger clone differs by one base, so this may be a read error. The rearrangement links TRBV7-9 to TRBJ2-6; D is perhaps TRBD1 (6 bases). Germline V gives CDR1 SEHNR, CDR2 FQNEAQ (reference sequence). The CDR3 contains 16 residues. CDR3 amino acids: CASSLDRASGANFLTF. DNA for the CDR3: TGTGCCAGCAGCTTAGACAGGGCTTCTGGGGCCAACTTCCTGACTTTC.

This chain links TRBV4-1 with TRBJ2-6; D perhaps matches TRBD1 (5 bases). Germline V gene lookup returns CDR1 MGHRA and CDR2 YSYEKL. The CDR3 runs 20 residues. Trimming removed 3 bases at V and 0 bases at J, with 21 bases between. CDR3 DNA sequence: TGCGCCAGCAGCCACCTGACAGCACCACCCATCTACTCTGGGGCCAACGTCCTGACTTTC. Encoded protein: CASSHLTAPPIYSGANVLTF.

CDR3 coding DNA: TGTGCCAGCAGCTTACCCCCCGGACAGGGGGCCTACGAGCAGTACTTC. It encodes CASSLPPGQGAYEQYF. The J gene is TRBJ2-7, the V gene TRBV7-9; 10 bases line up with TRBD1. Germline trimming cut 2 bases from V and 2 bases from J; bases unmatched to any gene: 6. The CDR3 sequence is 16 residues long. Germline CDR1 SEHNR, CDR2 FQNEAQ (reference sequence).

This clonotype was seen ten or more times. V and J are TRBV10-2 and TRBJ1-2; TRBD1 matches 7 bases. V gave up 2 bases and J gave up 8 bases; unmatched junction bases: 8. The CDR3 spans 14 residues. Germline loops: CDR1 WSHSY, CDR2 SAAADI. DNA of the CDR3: TGCGCCAGCAGTGAGCCGACAGGGCTGGGCGGCTACACCTTC. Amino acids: CASSEPTGLGGYTF.

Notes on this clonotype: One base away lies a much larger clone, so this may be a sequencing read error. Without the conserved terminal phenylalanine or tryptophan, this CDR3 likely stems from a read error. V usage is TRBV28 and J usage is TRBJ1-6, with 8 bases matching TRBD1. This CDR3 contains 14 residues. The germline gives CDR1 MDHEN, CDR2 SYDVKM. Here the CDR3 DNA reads TGTGCCATCAGTGAGGGACAGGAGCATTCACCCCTCCACCTT. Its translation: CAISEGQEHSPLHL.

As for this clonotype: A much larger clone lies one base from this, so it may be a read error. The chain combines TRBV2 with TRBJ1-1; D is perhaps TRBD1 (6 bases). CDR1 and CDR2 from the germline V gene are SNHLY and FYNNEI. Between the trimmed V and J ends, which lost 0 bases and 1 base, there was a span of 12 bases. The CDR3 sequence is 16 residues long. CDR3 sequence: CASSEARGTQNTEAFF. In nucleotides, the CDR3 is TGTGCCAGCAGTGAAGCGAGAGGGACACAGAACACTGAAGCTTTCTTT.

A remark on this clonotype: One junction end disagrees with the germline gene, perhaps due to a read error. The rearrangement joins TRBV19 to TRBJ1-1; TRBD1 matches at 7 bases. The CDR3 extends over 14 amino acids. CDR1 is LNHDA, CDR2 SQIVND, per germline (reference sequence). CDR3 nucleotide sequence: TGTGCCAGTAGTATCGCAGGGGGGAACACTGAATCTTTCTTT. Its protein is CASSIAGGNTESFF.

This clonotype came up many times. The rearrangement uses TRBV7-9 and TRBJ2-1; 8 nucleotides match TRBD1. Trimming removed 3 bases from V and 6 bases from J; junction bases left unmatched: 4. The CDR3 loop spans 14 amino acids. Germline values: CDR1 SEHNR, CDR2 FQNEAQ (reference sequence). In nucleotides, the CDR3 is TGTGCCAGCAGCTTTTTACAGGGGGTCAATGAGCAGTTCTTC. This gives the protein CASSFLQGVNEQFF.

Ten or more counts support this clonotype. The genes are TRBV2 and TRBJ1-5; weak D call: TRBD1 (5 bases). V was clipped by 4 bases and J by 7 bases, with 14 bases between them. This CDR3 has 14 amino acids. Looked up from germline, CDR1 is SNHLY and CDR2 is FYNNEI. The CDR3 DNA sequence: TGTGCCAGCAGTGGACGCAGTGCAGGGCAGCCCCAGCATTTT. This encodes CASSGRSAGQPQHF.

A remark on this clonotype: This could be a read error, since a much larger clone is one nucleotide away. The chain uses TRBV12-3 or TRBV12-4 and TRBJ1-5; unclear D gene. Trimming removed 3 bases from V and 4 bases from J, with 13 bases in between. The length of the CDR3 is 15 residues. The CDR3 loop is CASSFVRTLNQPQHF. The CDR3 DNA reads TGTGCCAGCAGTTTTGTCAGGACGCTAAATCAGCCCCAGCATTTT.

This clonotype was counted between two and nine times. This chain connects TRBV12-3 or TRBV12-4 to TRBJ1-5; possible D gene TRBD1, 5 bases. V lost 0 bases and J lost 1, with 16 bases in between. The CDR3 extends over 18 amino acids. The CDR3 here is CASSLARQGGVSNQPQHF. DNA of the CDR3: TGTGCCAGCAGTTTAGCGCGGCAGGGAGGGGTCAGCAATCAGCCCCAGCATTTT.

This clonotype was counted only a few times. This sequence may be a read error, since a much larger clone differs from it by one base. CDR3 sequence: CASSQKSEIQYF. Here the CDR3 DNA reads TGTGCCAGCAGTCAGAAATCTGAGATCCAGTACTTC. The rearrangement links TRBV7-2 to TRBJ2-5; D gene ambiguous. Germline lookup yields CDR1 SGHTA and CDR2 FQGNSA. The CDR3 spans 12 residues.

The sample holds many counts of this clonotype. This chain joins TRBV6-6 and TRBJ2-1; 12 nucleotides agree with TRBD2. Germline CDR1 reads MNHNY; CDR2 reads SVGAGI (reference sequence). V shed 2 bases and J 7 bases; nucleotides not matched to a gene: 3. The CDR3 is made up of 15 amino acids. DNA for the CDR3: TGTGCCAGCAGTTACGCCCTAGCGGGAGGGAATGAGCAGTTCTTC. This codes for CASSYALAGGNEQFF.

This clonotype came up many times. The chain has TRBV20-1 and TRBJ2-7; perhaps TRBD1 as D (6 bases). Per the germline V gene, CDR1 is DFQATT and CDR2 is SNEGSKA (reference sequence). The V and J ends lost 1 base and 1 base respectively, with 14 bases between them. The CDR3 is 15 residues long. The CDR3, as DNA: TGCAGTGCTAGAGGGGGGCAGGGTCTATCCTACGAGCAGTACTTC. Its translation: CSARGGQGLSYEQYF.

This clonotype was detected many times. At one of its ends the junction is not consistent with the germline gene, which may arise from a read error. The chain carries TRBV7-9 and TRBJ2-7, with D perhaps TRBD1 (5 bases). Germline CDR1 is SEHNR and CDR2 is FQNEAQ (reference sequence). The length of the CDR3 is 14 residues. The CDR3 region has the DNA TGTGCCAGCAGCGTAGCAGGGCCTTCCTACGAGCAGTACTTC. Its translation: CASSVAGPSYEQYF.

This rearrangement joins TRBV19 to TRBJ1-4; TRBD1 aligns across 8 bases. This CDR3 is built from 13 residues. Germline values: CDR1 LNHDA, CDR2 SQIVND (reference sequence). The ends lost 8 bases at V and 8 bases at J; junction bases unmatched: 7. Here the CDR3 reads CASSDRAREKLFF. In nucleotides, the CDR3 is TGTGCCAGTTCGGACAGGGCGAGGGAAAAACTGTTTTTT.

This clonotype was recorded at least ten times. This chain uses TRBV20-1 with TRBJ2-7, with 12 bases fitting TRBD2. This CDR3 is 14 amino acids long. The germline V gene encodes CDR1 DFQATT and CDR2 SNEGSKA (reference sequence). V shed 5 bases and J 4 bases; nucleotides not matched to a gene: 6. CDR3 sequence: CSAQTSGRVYEQYF. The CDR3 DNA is TGCAGTGCTCAGACTAGCGGGAGAGTTTACGAGCAGTACTTC.